The clone carrying this T cell receptor beta chain came up a few times. Repertoires were generated with immunoSEQ multiplex PCR, while TCRdb's copy carries only in-frame clones and drops some. Of about 300,000 clones in the sample, just over 85% were seen once. The entry originates in a study of blood T cell repertoires in COVID-19. Trimming cost V 3 bases and J 7 bases, with 10 bases left between them. CDR3 length equals 13 residues. The germline V gene encodes CDR1 SGHAT and CDR2 FQNNGV. The sequenced sample was PBMCs or T cells enriched from blood (not recorded which). V and J are TRBV11-2 and TRBJ2-1; TRBD2 might be the D (6 bases). The receptor was derived from a young woman who had recovered from COVID-19. CDR3 amino acids: CASSFPAGNEQFF. The CDR3 nucleotides are TGTGCCAGCAGCTTCCCGGCGGGGAATGAGCAGTTCTTC.